These 16 T cell receptor beta chains originate from one sample sequenced in a study of CD8 T cells in Susac syndrome. RNA totalling roughly 0.5 to 1 ug underwent reverse transcription with random hexamers. TCRdb re-analysed the immunoSEQ multiplex PCR reads in MiXCR, keeping a single row per CDR3 protein. The repertoire includes about 280,000 distinct CDR3 sequences, 85% of them detected once, and over 0.095% sits in the top ten. The sequencing sample was made of CD8+ T cells from PBMCs. The receptors derive from a human donor with multiple sclerosis.

The chain is built from TRBV2 and TRBJ2-2; TRBD2 agrees at 8 bases. The CDR3 sequence is 15 residues long. CDR1 and CDR2 (germline): SNHLY, FYNNEI. The V segment lost 7 bases and the J segment 8 bases; nucleotides outside the gene matches: 12. The CDR3 DNA sequence: TGTGCCAGCAAGTGGTCAGCGGGAGTAGAAGGGGAGCTGTTTTTT. Translated: CASKWSAGVEGELFF.

This clonotype was picked up one time. The V call is TRBV5-1, the J call TRBJ2-6, with 12 bases matching TRBD2. This CDR3 has 18 amino acids. V was clipped by 4 bases and J by 2 bases; unmatched bases: 7. Germline-derived CDR1 and CDR2 are SGHRS and YFSETQ. Here the CDR3 reads CASSLRLAGEAGANVLTF. The CDR3 DNA reads as TGCGCCAGCAGCCTAAGACTAGCGGGAGAGGCTGGGGCCAACGTCCTGACTTTC.

The chain joins TRBV27 to TRBJ1-2; no firm D call. V dropped 4 bases and J dropped 4 bases, with 13 bases sitting between them. This CDR3 has 14 residues. The germline gives CDR1 MNHEY, CDR2 SMNVEV (reference sequence). This CDR3 reads CASSSRENSYGYTF. The DNA for the CDR3 is TGTGCCAGCAGTTCCCGAGAGAACTCCTATGGCTACACCTTC.

The chain employs TRBV27 and TRBJ2-5; no clear D gene. The V end was cut by 3 bases, the J end by 5 bases, with 16 bases between. CDR1 and CDR2 (germline): MNHEY, SMNVEV (reference sequence). The CDR3 sequence is 15 residues long. The CDR3 sequence is CASSLPGPVYETQYF. CDR3 nucleotides: TGTGCCAGCAGTTTGCCAGGCCCGGTGTATGAGACCCAGTACTTC.

The V and J genes are TRBV10-3 and TRBJ2-1, with D perhaps TRBD2 (5 bases). CDR1 ENHRY and CDR2 SYGVKD come from the germline V gene. The ends were cut back, 3 bases at V and 5 bases at J, with 8 bases in the middle. This CDR3 contains 13 residues. The CDR3 loop is CAISDGIDNEQFF. The CDR3 DNA reads as TGTGCCATCAGTGACGGGATAGACAATGAGCAGTTCTTC.

The chain is built from TRBV25-1 and TRBJ1-6; no clear D. In germline, CDR1 is MGHDK, CDR2 SYGVNS. There are 16 residues in the CDR3. Trimming removed 4 bases from V and 8 bases from J, with 18 bases in between. Here the CDR3 reads CASSGYRTGIYSPLHF. The CDR3 region has the DNA TGTGCCAGCAGTGGCTATCGGACGGGAATTTATTCACCCCTCCACTTT.

The genes are TRBV27 and TRBJ1-1; TRBD1 matches at 9 bases. The J segment lost 6 bases and the V segment lost 3 bases, leaving 2 bases of the junction unmatched. This CDR3 region has 13 residues. Per the germline V gene, CDR1 is MNHEY and CDR2 is SMNVEV (reference sequence). CDR3 DNA: TGTGCCAGCAGTTTCAGACAGGGGGCTGAAGCTTTCTTT. Translation gives CASSFRQGAEAFF.

The sample holds one count of this clonotype. The rearrangement uses TRBV14 and TRBJ2-7; 9 positions agree with TRBD2. CDR1 is SGHDN, CDR2 FVKESK, per germline. The junction had 12 bases not matched to a gene; V was cut back by 10 bases and J by 5 bases. CDR3 length: 14 residues. The CDR3 reads CATRPGAGGDEQYF. The CDR3 DNA is TGTGCCACCCGACCGGGAGCGGGGGGCGACGAGCAGTACTTC.

V is TRBV12-3 or TRBV12-4 and J is TRBJ2-3; 9 nucleotides line up with TRBD2. V trimming: 5 bases; J trimming: 6 bases; junction bases outside the gene matches: 12. This CDR3 contains 16 residues. The CDR3 region is CASSTLAGNLRDTQYF. The CDR3 DNA follows: TGTGCCAGCAGTACCCTAGCGGGAAACCTGAGGGATACGCAGTATTTT.

V usage is TRBV9 and J usage is TRBJ2-5, with D tentatively TRBD2 (6 bases). V shed 3 bases and J shed 0 bases, with 12 bases lying between them. The CDR3 contains 15 residues. Germline values: CDR1 SGDLS, CDR2 YYNGEE. The CDR3 here is CASSGDGSNQETQYF. The CDR3 nucleotides are TGTGCCAGCAGCGGAGACGGGAGCAACCAAGAGACCCAGTACTTC.

V gene TRBV10-2 combines with J gene TRBJ1-1; D is unresolved. Germline CDR1 and CDR2: WSHSY and SAAADI. Between the trimmed V and J ends, which lost 6 bases and 6 bases, there was a span of 11 bases. The length of the CDR3 is 12 residues. DNA of the CDR3: TGCGCCAGCAGCCGGACCATGGCTGAAGCTTTCTTT. This translates into CASSRTMAEAFF.

This sequence joins TRBV30 and TRBJ2-7; no clear D gene. The germline CDR1 and CDR2 sequences are GTSNPN and SVGIG (reference sequence). V lost 3 bases and J 4 bases, leaving 7 bases between the germline ends. This CDR3 region has 11 residues. In DNA form, the CDR3 reads TGTGCCTGGAGGGACCAATACGAGCAGTACTTC. This translates into CAWRDQYEQYF. The full variable domain, its missing parts supplied by reference TRBV30 and TRBJ2-7, is SQTIHQWPATLVQPVGSPLSLECTVEGTSNPNLYWYRQAAGRGLQLLFYSVGIGQISSEVPQNLSASRPQDRQFILSSKKLLLSDSGFYLCAWRDQYEQYFGPGTRLTVT.

This chain connects TRBV4-1 to TRBJ1-6; 7 bases map to TRBD1. Germline V lookup: CDR1 MGHRA, CDR2 YSYEKL. There are 15 residues in the CDR3. After removal of 5 bases from V and 6 bases from J, the junction contained 7 bases not matched to a gene. The CDR3 sequence is CASSVPGQTNSPLHF. CDR3 nucleotide sequence: TGCGCCAGCAGCGTGCCGGGACAGACTAATTCACCCCTCCACTTT.

The V and J genes are TRBV11-2 and TRBJ2-7; perhaps TRBD1 as D (5 bases). Trimming removed 4 bases from V and 1 base from J, with 11 bases in between. CDR1 SGHAT and CDR2 FQNNGV come from the germline V gene. There are 14 residues in the CDR3. The CDR3 region is CASSSRTPSYEQYF. The CDR3 DNA is TGTGCCAGCAGCTCCCGGACACCTTCCTACGAGCAGTACTTC.

This chain uses TRBV28 with TRBJ2-6, with D unresolved. V lost 6 bases to trimming and J lost 6 bases, with 6 bases between them. This CDR3 has 12 residues. Per the germline V gene, CDR1 is MDHEN and CDR2 is SYDVKM. This chain's CDR3 is CASRPAANVLTF. CDR3 nucleotides: TGTGCCAGCAGGCCCGCGGCCAACGTCCTGACTTTC.

The chain's CDR3 is CASNTEDYGYTF. The CDR3 DNA reads as TGCGCCAGTAACACGGAAGACTATGGCTACACCTTC. The chain joins TRBV5-1 to TRBJ1-2; no clear D gene. CDR1 is SGHRS, CDR2 YFSETQ, per germline. The ends were cut back, 8 bases at V and 3 bases at J, with 11 bases in the middle. This CDR3 comprises 12 residues.